This T cell receptor beta chain derives from a study of cytomegalovirus exposure and HLA in healthy donors. Study conclusions and caveats: In a later analysis, specific HLA alleles were associated with around 17,000 TCR beta sequences at a 0.05 false discovery rate.

A remark on this clone: The antigen remains undetermined.

Germline-derived CDR1 and CDR2 are MDHEN and SYDVKM. CDR3 length: 12 residues. Trimming took off 10 bases at V and 9 bases at J, with 13 bases between the two ends. The study ran its PCR with 60 Vbeta and 13 Jbeta primers. TCRdb keeps only in-frame clones here, not all; method: immunoSEQ multiplex PCR. The sample shows about 130,000 clones, around 74% of them seen only once. The chain joins TRBV28 to TRBJ1-6; possibly TRBD1 for D (6 bases). Sequencing was done on a sample of PBMCs. This clonotype was sampled from a man between 18 and 35 years old in good health and CMV-seropositive. CDR3 nucleotides: TGTGCCATCAATAGAGGGGGTTCACCCCTCCACTTT. Encoded protein: CAINRGGSPLHF.